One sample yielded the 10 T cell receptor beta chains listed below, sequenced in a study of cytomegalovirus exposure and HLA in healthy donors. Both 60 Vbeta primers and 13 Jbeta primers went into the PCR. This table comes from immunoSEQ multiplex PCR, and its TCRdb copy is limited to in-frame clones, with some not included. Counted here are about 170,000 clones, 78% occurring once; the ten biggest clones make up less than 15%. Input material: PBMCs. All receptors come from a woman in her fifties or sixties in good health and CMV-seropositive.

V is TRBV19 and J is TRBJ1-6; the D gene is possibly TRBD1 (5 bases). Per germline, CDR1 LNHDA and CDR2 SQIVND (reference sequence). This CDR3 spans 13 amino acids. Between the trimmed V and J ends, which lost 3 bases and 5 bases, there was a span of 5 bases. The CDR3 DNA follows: TGTGCCAGTAGTATGACAGATAATTCACCCCTCCACTTT. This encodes CASSMTDNSPLHF. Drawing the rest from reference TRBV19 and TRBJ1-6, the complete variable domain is DGGITQSPKYLFRKEGQNVTLSCEQNLNHDAMYWYRQDPGQGLRLIYYSQIVNDFQKGDIAEGYSVSREKKESFPLTVTSAQKNPTAFYLCASSMTDNSPLHFGNGTRLTVT.

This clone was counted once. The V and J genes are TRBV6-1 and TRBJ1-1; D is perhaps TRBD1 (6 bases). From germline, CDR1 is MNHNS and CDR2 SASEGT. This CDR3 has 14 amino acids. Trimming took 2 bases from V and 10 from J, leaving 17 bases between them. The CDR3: CASSETLDRPGAFF. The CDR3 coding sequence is TGTGCCAGCAGTGAAACCCTCGACAGGCCCGGAGCTTTCTTT.

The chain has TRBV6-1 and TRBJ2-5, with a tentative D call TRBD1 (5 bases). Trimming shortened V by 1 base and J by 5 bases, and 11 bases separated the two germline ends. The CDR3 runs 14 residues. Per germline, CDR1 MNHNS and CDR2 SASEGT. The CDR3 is CASSEGSAGETQYF. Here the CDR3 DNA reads TGTGCCAGCAGTGAAGGGTCGGCAGGGGAGACCCAGTACTTC.

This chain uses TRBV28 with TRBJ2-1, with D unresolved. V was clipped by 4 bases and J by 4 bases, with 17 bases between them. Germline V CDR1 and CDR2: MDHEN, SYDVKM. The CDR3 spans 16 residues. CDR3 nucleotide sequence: TGTGCCAGCAGTTACACACCGAGACACGCTTACAATGAGCAGTTCTTC. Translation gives CASSYTPRHAYNEQFF.

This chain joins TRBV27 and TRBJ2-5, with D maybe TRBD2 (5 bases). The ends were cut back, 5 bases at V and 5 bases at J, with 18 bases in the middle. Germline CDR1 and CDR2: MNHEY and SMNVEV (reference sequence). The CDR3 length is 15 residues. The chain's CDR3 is CASSIARAARETQYF. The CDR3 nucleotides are TGTGCCAGCAGTATCGCGAGGGCAGCGAGGGAGACCCAGTACTTC.

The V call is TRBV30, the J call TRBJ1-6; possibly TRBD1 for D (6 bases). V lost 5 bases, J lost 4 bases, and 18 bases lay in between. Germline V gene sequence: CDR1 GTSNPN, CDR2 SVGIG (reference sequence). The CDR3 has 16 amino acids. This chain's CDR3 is CAWQLDIGGYNSPLHF. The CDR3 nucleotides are TGTGCCTGGCAGCTCGATATAGGGGGTTATAATTCACCCCTCCACTTT. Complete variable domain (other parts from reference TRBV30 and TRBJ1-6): SQTIHQWPATLVQPVGSPLSLECTVEGTSNPNLYWYRQAAGRGLQLLFYSVGIGQISSEVPQNLSASRPQDRQFILSSKKLLLSDSGFYLCAWQLDIGGYNSPLHFGNGTRLTVT.

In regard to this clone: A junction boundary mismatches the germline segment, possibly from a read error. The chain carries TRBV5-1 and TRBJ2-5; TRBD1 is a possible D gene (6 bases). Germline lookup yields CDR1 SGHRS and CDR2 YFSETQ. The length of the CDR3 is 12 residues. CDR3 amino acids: CASSVDGQSPNF. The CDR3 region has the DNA TGCGCCAGCAGCGTGGATGGACAGTCCCCAAACTTC.

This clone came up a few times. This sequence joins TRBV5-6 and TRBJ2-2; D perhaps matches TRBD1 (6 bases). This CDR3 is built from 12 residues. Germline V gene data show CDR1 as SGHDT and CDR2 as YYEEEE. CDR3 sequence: CATQGDGGELFF. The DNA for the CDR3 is TGTGCAACACAGGGAGACGGCGGGGAGCTGTTTTTT.

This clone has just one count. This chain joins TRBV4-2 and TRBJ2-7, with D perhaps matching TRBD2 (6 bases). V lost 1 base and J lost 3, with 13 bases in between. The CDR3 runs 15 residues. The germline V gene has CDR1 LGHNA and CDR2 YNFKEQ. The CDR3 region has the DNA TGTGCCAGCAGCCAAGGCGGGGAGATCGTCTACGAGCAGTACTTC. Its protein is CASSQGGEIVYEQYF.

CDR3 region: CASSSGQIEAFF. CDR3 nucleotide sequence: TGTGCCAGCAGCTCCGGACAGATTGAAGCTTTCTTT. V gene TRBV5-6 combines with J gene TRBJ1-1; possibly TRBD1 for D (6 bases). This CDR3 region has 12 residues. V lost 3 bases and J 7 bases, leaving 10 bases between the germline ends. Germline-derived CDR1 and CDR2 are SGHDT and YYEEEE.